A selection of T cell receptor beta chains follows, all from one sample in a study of shared clonotypes between healthy human individuals. Clones were sequenced by immunoSEQ multiplex PCR, and TCRdb holds only the in-frame ones, with some missing. Altogether hundreds of thousands of clones are present, around 92% being singletons, with the ten largest covering approximately 22%. Sequencing was performed on naive CD8+ T cells sorted from blood. The source of these receptors is a man younger than 45 in good health. The CDR3 runs from the conserved cysteine through the conserved F or W. Each record gives: J gene, D gene, clone size, V gene, CDR3 DNA, CDR3 protein. A D gene is named only where the DNA matches it firmly. Expanded clones get a size class; other rows say once, few or many, or leave the size out.

J gene: TRBJ2-1
D gene: TRBD2
clone size: -
V gene: TRBV29-1
CDR3 DNA: TGCAGCGCTGATTCCCGGACTAGCGGGAGGGCGTTCTACAATGAGCAGTTCTTC
CDR3 protein: CSADSRTSGRAFYNEQFF

J gene: TRBJ1-5
D gene: -
clone size: -
V gene: TRBV6-5
CDR3 DNA: TGTGCCAGCAGTTACGATGGGGACGGTAATCAGCCCCAGCATTTT
CDR3 protein: CASSYDGDGNQPQHF

J gene: TRBJ2-7
D gene: -
clone size: -
V gene: TRBV19
CDR3 DNA: TGTGCCAGTAGTAGCCCCGGACTCGAGCAGTACTTC
CDR3 protein: CASSSPGLEQYF

J gene: TRBJ2-7
D gene: -
clone size: -
V gene: TRBV11-2
CDR3 DNA: TGTGCCAGCAGCTTTCGTGGCAGGCCAGTGGACGAGCAGTACTTC
CDR3 protein: CASSFRGRPVDEQYF

J gene: TRBJ1-5
D gene: TRBD1
clone size: -
V gene: TRBV18
CDR3 DNA: TGTGCCAGCTCCGGGACAGGGGATTCTCAGCCCCAGCATTTT
CDR3 protein: CASSGTGDSQPQHF

J gene: TRBJ2-5
D gene: TRBD2
clone size: -
V gene: TRBV2
CDR3 DNA: TGTGCCAGCATTCGACTAGCGGGAGGGGAGACCCAGTACTTC
CDR3 protein: CASIRLAGGETQYF

J gene: TRBJ1-1
D gene: -
clone size: once
V gene: TRBV7-3
CDR3 DNA: TGTGCCAGCAGCCCCTATGCGAGTGACACTGAAGCTTTCTTT
CDR3 protein: CASSPYASDTEAFF

J gene: TRBJ2-5
D gene: -
clone size: -
V gene: TRBV9
CDR3 DNA: TGTGCCAGTGACGGGGACGCTGAGACCCAGTACTTC
CDR3 protein: CASDGDAETQYF

J gene: TRBJ2-3
D gene: TRBD2
clone size: -
V gene: TRBV27
CDR3 DNA: TGTGCCAGCTTAGGACTAGCGAGAAGCACAGATACGCAGTATTTT
CDR3 protein: CASLGLARSTDTQYF

J gene: TRBJ2-7
D gene: TRBD2
clone size: -
V gene: TRBV5-6
CDR3 DNA: TGTGCCAGCAGCTTGTCGGTAGCGGGGGTTCGCTCCTACGAGCAGTACTTC
CDR3 protein: CASSLSVAGVRSYEQYF

J gene: TRBJ2-7
D gene: -
clone size: -
V gene: TRBV4-2
CDR3 DNA: TGTGCCAGCAGCCAAGATAATACTGGCTCCTACGAGCAGTACTTC
CDR3 protein: CASSQDNTGSYEQYF

J gene: TRBJ1-2
D gene: -
clone size: once
V gene: TRBV19
CDR3 DNA: TGTGCCACCTCGATGGGGGCTAGGGGCTACACCTTC
CDR3 protein: CATSMGARGYTF

J gene: TRBJ2-3
D gene: TRBD2
clone size: once
V gene: TRBV23-1
CDR3 DNA: TGCGCCAGCAGTCATCGGGCGGCTAGCGGAGGAGCAGATACGCAGTATTTT
CDR3 protein: CASSHRAASGGADTQYF

J gene: TRBJ2-1
D gene: -
clone size: -
V gene: TRBV7-9
CDR3 DNA: TGTGCCAGCAGCCAGCCCCAAGGGCCCAATGAGCAGTTCTTC
CDR3 protein: CASSQPQGPNEQFF

J gene: TRBJ1-5
D gene: -
clone size: -
V gene: TRBV30
CDR3 DNA: TGTGCCTGGAGTCTAGGGTGGGATCAGCCCCAGCATTTT
CDR3 protein: CAWSLGWDQPQHF

J gene: TRBJ2-5
D gene: TRBD1
clone size: -
V gene: TRBV29-1
CDR3 DNA: TGCAGCGTTCACCCGACAGGGGGCTTCGGTGAGACCCAGTACTTC
CDR3 protein: CSVHPTGGFGETQYF

J gene: TRBJ2-6
D gene: -
clone size: -
V gene: TRBV27
CDR3 DNA: TGTGCCAGCAGTTTATTCACTATGTCCTCTGGGGCCAACGTCCTGACTTTC
CDR3 protein: CASSLFTMSSGANVLTF

J gene: TRBJ2-7
D gene: TRBD1
clone size: -
V gene: TRBV7-9
CDR3 DNA: TGTGCCAGCAGCCCAAGTCCCGGGACAGCAACCTACGAGCAGTACTTC
CDR3 protein: CASSPSPGTATYEQYF